The source of this T cell receptor (beta chain) is a study of cytomegalovirus exposure and HLA in healthy donors. Study as a whole: The approximately 120 validation repertoires were reported in a later analysis to have been generated on the same platform as the roughly 700 first-cohort repertoires. Findings and caveats of the study: Rarity held for most TCR sequences, but there were some public TCRs that occurred in many donors.

The junction had 4 bases not matched to a gene; V was cut back by 2 bases and J by 4 bases. The CDR3 consists of 14 residues. CDR1 is SGDLS and CDR2 is YYNGEE in the germline V gene. Sequenced by immunoSEQ multiplex PCR; TCRdb stores in-frame clones only, minus some. The sample yields some 150,000 clones, around 87% seen once. Comment on this clone: Antigen unknown. This sample includes further DNA sequences coding for the same CDR3.

The chain joins TRBV9 to TRBJ2-3; TRBD1 matches at 7 bases. Sequencing used PBMCs. This sequence was found in a woman in her 30s in good health and CMV-seronegative. CDR3 sequence (DNA): TGTGCCAGCAGCGTCAGACAGGGTCCAGATACGCAGTATTTT. It translates to CASSVRQGPDTQYF.